This T cell receptor (beta chain) was profiled in a study of graft-versus-host responses after intestinal transplantation. Study information: Isolated intestinal, liver-intestinal, or multivisceral transplants were what recipients had.

The CDR3 runs 16 residues. Germline V gives CDR1 LNHDA, CDR2 SQIVND (reference sequence). The V gene lost 7 bases and the J gene lost 0 bases, with 13 bases spanning the gap. Graft tissue processing released intraepithelial and lamina propria lymphocytes. Using immunoSEQ multiplex PCR, the repertoire was profiled, and TCRdb retains in-frame clones only, with some absent. The repertoire holds thousands of clones, with 80% to 90% as singletons. This receptor was taken from a human patient who received an intestinal transplant, so some T cells may come from the graft donor. The chain uses TRBV19 and TRBJ1-6, with D unclear. The starting material was ileum tissue, obtained approximately 320 days after intestinal transplant. The CDR3: CASIPPVGSYNSPLHF. Here the CDR3 DNA reads TGTGCCAGTATACCGCCTGTAGGCTCCTATAATTCACCCCTCCACTTT.